A selection of T cell receptor beta chains follows, all from one sample in a study of vaccination and CD4 T cells after COVID-19. TCRdb re-derived calls from the PCR reads in MiXCR, one entry per CDR3 protein. This table holds around 20,000 distinct CDR3 sequences, less than 55% found once. Their recognized antigens are unknown. Specimen: CD4+ T cells from blood, cultured in vitro, collected before SARS-CoV-2 vaccination. Receptor source: a human donor who had recovered from COVID-19. Each CDR3 is given with its conserved first and last residue. The D gene is left open where the match is weak. A row's size may be missing; if present it is once, few, many or a size class.

v_call: TRBV11-2
clone_size: .
j_call: TRBJ2-7
d_call: TRBD1
cdr3_nt: TGTGCCAGCAGCTTCCCGGGACAGGGGGGCTACGAGCAGTACTTC
cdr3_aa: CASSFPGQGGYEQYF

v_call: TRBV12-3/TRBV12-4
clone_size: few
j_call: TRBJ1-1
d_call: .
cdr3_nt: TGTGCCAGCAGTTTAGGGGGGCTAAACACTGAAGCTTTCTTT
cdr3_aa: CASSLGGLNTEAFF

v_call: TRBV5-1
clone_size: few
j_call: TRBJ1-6
d_call: .
cdr3_nt: TGCGCCAGCAGCCAAGGACAGCTTAATTCACCCCTCCACTTT
cdr3_aa: CASSQGQLNSPLHF

v_call: TRBV27
clone_size: .
j_call: TRBJ2-7
d_call: .
cdr3_nt: TGTGCCAGCAGTTCCTTCCGGACAGTAACCTACGAGCAGTACTTC
cdr3_aa: CASSSFRTVTYEQYF

v_call: TRBV6-2/TRBV6-3
clone_size: .
j_call: TRBJ2-7
d_call: .
cdr3_nt: TGTGCCAGCAGTTATCGACTAGAACACAACGAGCAGTACTTC
cdr3_aa: CASSYRLEHNEQYF

v_call: TRBV20-1
clone_size: few
j_call: TRBJ1-1
d_call: .
cdr3_nt: TGCAGTGCCACCTCGGAGGGGGACACTGAAGCTTTCTTT
cdr3_aa: CSATSEGDTEAFF

v_call: TRBV27
clone_size: .
j_call: TRBJ2-7
d_call: .
cdr3_nt: TGTGCCAGCAGTTTTAGGGGGGCGCGAAATGGCGAGCAGTACTTC
cdr3_aa: CASSFRGARNGEQYF

v_call: TRBV7-3
clone_size: few
j_call: TRBJ2-5
d_call: .
cdr3_nt: TGTGCCAGCAGCCCAGCACGTGGACAGACCCCAAAAGAGACCCAGTACTTC
cdr3_aa: CASSPARGQTPKETQYF

v_call: TRBV7-2
clone_size: .
j_call: TRBJ2-2
d_call: .
cdr3_nt: TGTGCCAGCAGCTTGCTCACCGGGGAGCTGTTTTTT
cdr3_aa: CASSLLTGELFF

v_call: TRBV11-2
clone_size: .
j_call: TRBJ2-5
d_call: TRBD1
cdr3_nt: TGTGCCAGCAGCTTAGGGGACAGAGGACATTTTAAGACCCAGTACTTC
cdr3_aa: CASSLGDRGHFKTQYF

v_call: TRBV19
clone_size: .
j_call: TRBJ1-5
d_call: TRBD1
cdr3_nt: TGTGCCAGTAGTATCGGGGCAGGGGGCGGGCAGCCCCAGCATTTT
cdr3_aa: CASSIGAGGGQPQHF

v_call: TRBV7-2
clone_size: .
j_call: TRBJ2-7
d_call: TRBD1
cdr3_nt: TGTGCCAGCAGCTCGCGGACAGGGGTGACCCCCTACGAGCAGTACTTC
cdr3_aa: CASSSRTGVTPYEQYF

v_call: TRBV11-2
clone_size: .
j_call: TRBJ1-6
d_call: .
cdr3_nt: TGTGCCAGCAGCTTCGTGGGGGGCAGTTCACCCCTCCACTTT
cdr3_aa: CASSFVGGSSPLHF

v_call: TRBV7-3
clone_size: .
j_call: TRBJ2-1
d_call: TRBD2
cdr3_nt: TGTGCCAGCAGCTCTGTGGGACTAGCGGCCTACAATGAGCAGTTCTTC
cdr3_aa: CASSSVGLAAYNEQFF

v_call: TRBV24-1
clone_size: few
j_call: TRBJ2-3
d_call: .
cdr3_nt: TGTGCCACCAGTGATTATCGGGAGTCCACAGATACGCAGTATTTT
cdr3_aa: CATSDYRESTDTQYF

v_call: TRBV25-1
clone_size: few
j_call: TRBJ1-6
d_call: .
cdr3_nt: TGTGCCAGCAGTGAAAAGTGGGGTATGAATTCACCCCTCCACTTT
cdr3_aa: CASSEKWGMNSPLHF

v_call: TRBV7-2
clone_size: .
j_call: TRBJ2-3
d_call: .
cdr3_nt: TGTGCCAGCAGCTTAGTTGCCGCTGATACGCAGTATTTT
cdr3_aa: CASSLVAADTQYF

v_call: TRBV2
clone_size: .
j_call: TRBJ2-1
d_call: .
cdr3_nt: TGTGCCACAGGATTCTACAATGAGCAGTTCTTC
cdr3_aa: CATGFYNEQFF

v_call: TRBV20-1
clone_size: few
j_call: TRBJ1-5
d_call: TRBD1
cdr3_nt: TGCAGTGCTAGGGAGACAGGGGGGAGTCAGCCCCAGCATTTT
cdr3_aa: CSARETGGSQPQHF

v_call: TRBV4-1
clone_size: .
j_call: TRBJ1-2
d_call: TRBD1
cdr3_nt: TGCGCCAGCAGCCAGATTCCGGGACAGAGGAATAACTATGGCTACACCTTC
cdr3_aa: CASSQIPGQRNNYGYTF

v_call: TRBV19
clone_size: .
j_call: TRBJ1-1
d_call: TRBD1
cdr3_nt: TGTGCCACTAGGGACAGGGGAGGGACTGAAGCTTTCTTT
cdr3_aa: CATRDRGGTEAFF

v_call: TRBV20-1
clone_size: .
j_call: TRBJ2-7
d_call: .
cdr3_nt: TGCAGTGCTAGTCCGCCCCCGAGCTCCTACGAGCAGTACTTC
cdr3_aa: CSASPPPSSYEQYF

v_call: TRBV6-5
clone_size: few
j_call: TRBJ1-6
d_call: .
cdr3_nt: TGTGCCAGCAGTTACCAAGAAAATTCACCCCTCCACTTT
cdr3_aa: CASSYQENSPLHF

v_call: TRBV20-1
clone_size: .
j_call: TRBJ1-5
d_call: .
cdr3_nt: TGCAGTGCTATACAGGACACCAACAATCAGCCCCAGCATTTT
cdr3_aa: CSAIQDTNNQPQHF

v_call: TRBV28
clone_size: .
j_call: TRBJ2-7
d_call: .
cdr3_nt: TGTGCCAGCAGTAGAAACGGACAGACTTACGAGCAGTACTTC
cdr3_aa: CASSRNGQTYEQYF

v_call: TRBV5-4
clone_size: few
j_call: TRBJ1-1
d_call: .
cdr3_nt: TGTGCCAGCAGCTTTATGAACACTGAAGCTTTCTTT
cdr3_aa: CASSFMNTEAFF

v_call: TRBV6-1
clone_size: few
j_call: TRBJ1-2
d_call: .
cdr3_nt: TGTGCCAGCAGTGAAAAAAGGACGGCGGCTGGCTATGGCTACACCTTC
cdr3_aa: CASSEKRTAAGYGYTF